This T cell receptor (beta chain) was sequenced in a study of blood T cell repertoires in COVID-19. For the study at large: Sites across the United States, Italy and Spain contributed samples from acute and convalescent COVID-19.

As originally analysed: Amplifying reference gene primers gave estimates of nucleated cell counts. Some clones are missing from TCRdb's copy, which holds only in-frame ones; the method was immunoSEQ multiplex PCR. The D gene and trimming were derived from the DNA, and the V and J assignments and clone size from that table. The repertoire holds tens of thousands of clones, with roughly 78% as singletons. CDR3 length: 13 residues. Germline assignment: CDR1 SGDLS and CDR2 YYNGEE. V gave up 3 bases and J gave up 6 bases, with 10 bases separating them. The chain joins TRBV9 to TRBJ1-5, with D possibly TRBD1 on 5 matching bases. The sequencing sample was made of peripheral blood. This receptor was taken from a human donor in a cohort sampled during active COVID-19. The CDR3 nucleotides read TGTGCCAGCAGCGCTGCGGGGGGTCAGCCCCAGCATTTT. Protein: CASSAAGGQPQHF.